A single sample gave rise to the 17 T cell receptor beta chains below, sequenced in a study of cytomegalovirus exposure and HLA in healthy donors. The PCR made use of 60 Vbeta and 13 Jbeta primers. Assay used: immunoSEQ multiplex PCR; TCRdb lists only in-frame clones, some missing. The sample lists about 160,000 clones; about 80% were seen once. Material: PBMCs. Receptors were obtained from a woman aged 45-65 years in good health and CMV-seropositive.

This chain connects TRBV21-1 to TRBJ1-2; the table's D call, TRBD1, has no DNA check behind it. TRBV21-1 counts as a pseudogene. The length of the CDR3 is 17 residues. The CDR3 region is CASSSWDRETDGYGYTF. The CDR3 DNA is TGTGCCAGCAGCTCGTGGGACAGGGAGACCGACGGCTATGGCTACACCTTC.

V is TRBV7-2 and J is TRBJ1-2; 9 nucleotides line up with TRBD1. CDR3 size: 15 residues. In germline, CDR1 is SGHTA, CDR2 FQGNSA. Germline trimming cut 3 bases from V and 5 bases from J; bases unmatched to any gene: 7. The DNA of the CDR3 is TGTGCCAGCAGCTTGGGAGCACAGGGGGCTTATGGCTACACCTTC. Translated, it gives CASSLGAQGAYGYTF.

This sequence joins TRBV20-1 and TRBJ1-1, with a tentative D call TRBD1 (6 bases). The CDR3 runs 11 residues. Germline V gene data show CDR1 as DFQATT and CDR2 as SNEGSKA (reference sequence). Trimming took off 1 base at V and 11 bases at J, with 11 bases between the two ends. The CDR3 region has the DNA TGCAGTGCTAGAGGAGGGGGATGGGCTTTCTTT. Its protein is CSARGGGWAFF.

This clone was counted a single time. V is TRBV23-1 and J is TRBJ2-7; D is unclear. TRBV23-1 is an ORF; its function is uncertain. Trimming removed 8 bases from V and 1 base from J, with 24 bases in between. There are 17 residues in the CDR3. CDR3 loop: CASPVGRTAIFSYEQYF. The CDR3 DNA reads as TGCGCCAGCCCAGTCGGTAGAACAGCTATTTTTTCCTACGAGCAGTACTTC.

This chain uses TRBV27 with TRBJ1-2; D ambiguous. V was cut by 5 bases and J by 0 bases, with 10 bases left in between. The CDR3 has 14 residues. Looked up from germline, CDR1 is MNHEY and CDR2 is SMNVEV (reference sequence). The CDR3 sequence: CASSKQPPNYGYTF. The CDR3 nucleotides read TGTGCCAGCAGTAAACAGCCACCTAACTATGGCTACACCTTC.

CDR3 DNA: TGTGCCAGCAGCGTAGGAGTAGCGGGAGGATTGGGCACCGGGGAGCTGTTTTTT. Translated, it gives CASSVGVAGGLGTGELFF. This chain connects TRBV9 to TRBJ2-2, with 10 bases lining up with TRBD2. J lost 4 bases, V lost 0 bases, and 9 bases had no gene match. Germline loops: CDR1 SGDLS, CDR2 YYNGEE. The CDR3 spans 18 residues.

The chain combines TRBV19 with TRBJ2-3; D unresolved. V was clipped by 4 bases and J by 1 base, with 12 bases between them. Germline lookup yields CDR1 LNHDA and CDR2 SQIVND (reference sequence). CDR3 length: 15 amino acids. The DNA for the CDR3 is TGTGCCAGTAGTACCCAGTTGACTGGCACAGATACGCAGTATTTT. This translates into CASSTQLTGTDTQYF.

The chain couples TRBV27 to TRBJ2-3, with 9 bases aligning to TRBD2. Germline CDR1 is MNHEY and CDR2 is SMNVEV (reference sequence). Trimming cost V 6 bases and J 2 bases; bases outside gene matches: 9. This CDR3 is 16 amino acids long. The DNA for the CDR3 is TGTGCCAGCAGGACACTAGCGGGCGCCGACACAGATACGCAGTATTTT. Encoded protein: CASRTLAGADTDTQYF.

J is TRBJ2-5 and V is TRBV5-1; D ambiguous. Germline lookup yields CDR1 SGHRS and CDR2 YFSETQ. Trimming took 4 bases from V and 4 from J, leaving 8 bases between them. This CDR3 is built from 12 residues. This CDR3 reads CASSEPRETQYF. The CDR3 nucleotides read TGCGCCAGCAGCGAGCCGAGAGAGACCCAGTACTTC.

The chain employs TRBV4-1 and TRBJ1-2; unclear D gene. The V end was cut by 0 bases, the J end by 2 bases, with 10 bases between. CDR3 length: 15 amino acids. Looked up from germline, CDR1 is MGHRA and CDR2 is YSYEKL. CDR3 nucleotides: TGCGCCAGCAGCCAAGAGCCTAGGAGCAACTATGGCTACACCTTC. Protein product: CASSQEPRSNYGYTF.

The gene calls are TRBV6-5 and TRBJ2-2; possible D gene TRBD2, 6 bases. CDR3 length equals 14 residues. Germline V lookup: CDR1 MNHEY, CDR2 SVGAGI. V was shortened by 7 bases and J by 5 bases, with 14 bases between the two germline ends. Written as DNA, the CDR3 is TGTGCCAGCACCAGGAGGGCCGGGACCGGGGAGCTGTTTTTT. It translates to CASTRRAGTGELFF.

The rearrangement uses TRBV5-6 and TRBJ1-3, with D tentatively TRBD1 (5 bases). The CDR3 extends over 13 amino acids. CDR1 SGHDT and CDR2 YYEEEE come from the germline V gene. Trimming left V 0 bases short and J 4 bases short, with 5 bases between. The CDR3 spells CASSLGQGNTIYF. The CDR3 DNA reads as TGTGCCAGCAGCTTGGGACAGGGAAACACCATATATTTT. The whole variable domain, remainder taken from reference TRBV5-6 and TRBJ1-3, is DAGVTQSPTHLIKTRGQQVTLRCSPKSGHDTVSWYQQALGQGPQFIFQYYEEEERQRGNFPDRFSGHQFPNYSSELNVNALLLGDSALYLCASSLGQGNTIYFGEGSWLTVV.

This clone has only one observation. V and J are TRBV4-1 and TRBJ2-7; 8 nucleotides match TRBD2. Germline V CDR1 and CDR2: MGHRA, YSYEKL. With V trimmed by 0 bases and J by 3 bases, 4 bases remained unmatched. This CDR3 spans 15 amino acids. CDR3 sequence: CASSQEGTRDYEQYF. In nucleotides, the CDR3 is TGCGCCAGCAGCCAAGAGGGGACTAGAGACTACGAGCAGTACTTC.

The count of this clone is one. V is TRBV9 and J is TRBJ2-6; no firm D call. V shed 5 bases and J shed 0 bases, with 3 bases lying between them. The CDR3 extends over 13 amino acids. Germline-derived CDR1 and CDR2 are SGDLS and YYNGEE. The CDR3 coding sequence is TGTGCCAGCAGGGCCTCTGGGGCCAACGTCCTGACTTTC. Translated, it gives CASRASGANVLTF.

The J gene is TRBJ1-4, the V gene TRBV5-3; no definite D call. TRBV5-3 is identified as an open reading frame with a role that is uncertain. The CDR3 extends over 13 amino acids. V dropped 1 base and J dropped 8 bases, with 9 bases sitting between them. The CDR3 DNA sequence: TGTGCCAGAAGCTTGTTTCCGGGGGAAAAACTGTTTTTT. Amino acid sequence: CARSLFPGEKLFF.

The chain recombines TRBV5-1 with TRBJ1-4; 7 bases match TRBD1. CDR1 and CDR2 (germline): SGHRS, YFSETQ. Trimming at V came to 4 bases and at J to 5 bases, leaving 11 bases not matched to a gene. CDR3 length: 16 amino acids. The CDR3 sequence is CASSPIPGQRNEKLFF. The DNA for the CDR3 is TGCGCCAGCAGCCCAATACCGGGACAGCGAAATGAAAAACTGTTTTTT.

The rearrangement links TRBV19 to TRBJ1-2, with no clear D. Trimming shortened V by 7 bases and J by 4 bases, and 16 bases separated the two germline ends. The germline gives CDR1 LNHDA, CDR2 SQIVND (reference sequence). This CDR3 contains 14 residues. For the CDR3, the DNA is TGTGCCAGTAACCGACCGGGGAGGGTCTATGGCTACACCTTC. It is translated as CASNRPGRVYGYTF.